This T cell receptor (beta chain) originates from a study of T cell responses to AZD1222 COVID-19 vaccine. Study conclusions and caveats: Across the whole spike, CD4 TCRs peaked at regions 160-218 and 743-854. Seropositive at baseline were only a handful of AZD1222 recipients.

V shed 6 bases and J 2 bases; nucleotides not matched to a gene: 7. The CDR3 loop spans 14 amino acids. Germline CDR1 MNHEY, CDR2 SMNVEV (reference sequence). About this clone: Its cognate antigen is unknown.

Produced via immunoSEQ multiplex PCR; TCRdb's table is partial and in-frame only. The sample carries 60,000 or so clones, around 84% recorded once. The TCR was taken from an adult in good health. The chain uses TRBV27 and TRBJ2-7, with 7 bases matching TRBD1. Sequencing used peripheral blood, obtained on day 0 of AZD1222 vaccination. Here the CDR3 DNA reads TGTGCCAGCAGCCAACAAGGACAGGCCTACGAGCAGTACGTC. It codes for CASSQQGQAYEQYV.